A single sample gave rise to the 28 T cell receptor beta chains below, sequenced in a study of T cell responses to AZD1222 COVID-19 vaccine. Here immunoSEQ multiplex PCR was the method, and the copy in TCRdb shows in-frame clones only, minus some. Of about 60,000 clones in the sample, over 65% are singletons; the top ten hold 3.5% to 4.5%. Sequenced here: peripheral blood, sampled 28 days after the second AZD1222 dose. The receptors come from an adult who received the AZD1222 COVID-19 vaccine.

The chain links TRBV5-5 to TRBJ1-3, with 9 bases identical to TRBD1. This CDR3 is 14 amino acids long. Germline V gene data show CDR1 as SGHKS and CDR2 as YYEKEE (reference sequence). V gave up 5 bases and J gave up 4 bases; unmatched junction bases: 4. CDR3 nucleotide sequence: TGTGCCAGCAGGTCAACAGGGGGCGGAAACACCATATATTTT. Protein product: CASRSTGGGNTIYF.

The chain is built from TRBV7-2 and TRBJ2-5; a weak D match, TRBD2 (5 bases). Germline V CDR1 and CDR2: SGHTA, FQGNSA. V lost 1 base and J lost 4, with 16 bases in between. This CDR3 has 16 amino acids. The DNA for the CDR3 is TGTGCCAGCAGCTTAGGGTTATCGGGGTCCGGAGAGACCCAGTACTTC. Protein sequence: CASSLGLSGSGETQYF.

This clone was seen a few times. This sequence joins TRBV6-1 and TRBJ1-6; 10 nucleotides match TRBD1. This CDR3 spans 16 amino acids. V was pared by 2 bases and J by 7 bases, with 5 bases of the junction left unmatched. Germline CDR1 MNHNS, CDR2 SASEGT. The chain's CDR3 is CASSEIGTGANSPLHF. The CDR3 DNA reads TGTGCCAGCAGTGAAATCGGGACAGGGGCGAATTCACCCCTCCACTTT.

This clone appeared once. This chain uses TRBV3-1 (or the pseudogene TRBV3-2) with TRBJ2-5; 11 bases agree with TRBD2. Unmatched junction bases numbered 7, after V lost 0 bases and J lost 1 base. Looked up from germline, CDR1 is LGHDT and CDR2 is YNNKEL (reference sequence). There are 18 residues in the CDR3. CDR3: CASSQDPRTSGGQETQYF. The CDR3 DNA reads TGTGCCAGCAGCCAAGATCCGAGAACTAGCGGGGGCCAAGAGACCCAGTACTTC.

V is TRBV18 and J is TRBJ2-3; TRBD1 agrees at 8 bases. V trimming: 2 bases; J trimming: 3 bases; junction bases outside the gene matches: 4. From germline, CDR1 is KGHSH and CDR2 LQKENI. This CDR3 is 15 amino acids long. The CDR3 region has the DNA TGTGCCAGCTCACCAAACGGACAGGGAACAGATACGCAGTATTTT. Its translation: CASSPNGQGTDTQYF.

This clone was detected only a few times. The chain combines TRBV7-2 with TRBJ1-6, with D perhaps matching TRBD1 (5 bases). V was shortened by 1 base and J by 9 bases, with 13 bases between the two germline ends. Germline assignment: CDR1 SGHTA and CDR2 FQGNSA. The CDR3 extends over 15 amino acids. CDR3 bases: TGTGCCAGCAGCTTAGTTCGGTCTGGGACTTCACCCCTCCACTTT. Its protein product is CASSLVRSGTSPLHF.

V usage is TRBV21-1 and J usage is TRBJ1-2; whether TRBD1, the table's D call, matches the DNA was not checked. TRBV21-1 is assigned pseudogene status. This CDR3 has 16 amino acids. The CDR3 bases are TGTGCCAGCCAAGGGGGTCTGTGGGGTCTGGGTTATGGCTACACCTTC. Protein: CASQGGLWGLGYGYTF.

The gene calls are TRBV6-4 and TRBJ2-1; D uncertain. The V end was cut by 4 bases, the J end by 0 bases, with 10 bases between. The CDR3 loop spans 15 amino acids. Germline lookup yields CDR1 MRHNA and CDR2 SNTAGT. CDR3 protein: CASSVVPSSYNEQFF. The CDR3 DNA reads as TGTGCCAGCAGTGTAGTACCGAGCTCCTACAATGAGCAGTTCTTC.

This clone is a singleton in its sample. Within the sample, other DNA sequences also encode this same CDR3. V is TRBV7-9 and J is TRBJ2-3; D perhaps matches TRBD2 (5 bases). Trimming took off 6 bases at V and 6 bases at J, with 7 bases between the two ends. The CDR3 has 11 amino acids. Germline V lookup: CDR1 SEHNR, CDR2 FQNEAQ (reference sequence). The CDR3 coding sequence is TGTGCCAGCAGTAGCGTCGATACGCAGTATTTT. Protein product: CASSSVDTQYF. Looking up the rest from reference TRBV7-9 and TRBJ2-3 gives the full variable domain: DTGVSQNPRHKITKRGQNVTFRCDPISEHNRLYWYRQTLGQGPEFLTYFQNEAQLEKSRLLSDRFSAERPKGSFSTLEIQRTEQGDSAMYLCASSSVDTQYFGPGTRLTVL.

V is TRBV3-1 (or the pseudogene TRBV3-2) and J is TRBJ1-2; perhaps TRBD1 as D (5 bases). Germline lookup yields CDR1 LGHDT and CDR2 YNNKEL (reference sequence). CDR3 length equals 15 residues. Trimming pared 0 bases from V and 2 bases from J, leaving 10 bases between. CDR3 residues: CASSQDDGGNYGYTF. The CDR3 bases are TGTGCCAGCAGCCAAGACGACGGGGGGAACTATGGCTACACCTTC.

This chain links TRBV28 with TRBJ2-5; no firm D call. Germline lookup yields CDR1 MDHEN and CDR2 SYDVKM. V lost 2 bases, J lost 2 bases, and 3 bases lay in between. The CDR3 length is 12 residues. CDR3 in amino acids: CASSLEQETQYF. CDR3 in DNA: TGTGCCAGCAGTTTAGAGCAAGAGACCCAGTACTTC.

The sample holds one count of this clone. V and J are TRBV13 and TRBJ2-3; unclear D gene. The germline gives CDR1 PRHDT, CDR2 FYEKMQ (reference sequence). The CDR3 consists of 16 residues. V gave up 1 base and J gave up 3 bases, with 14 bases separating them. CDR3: CASSLDGFLGTDTQYF. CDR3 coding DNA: TGTGCCAGCAGCTTAGATGGGTTTCTGGGAACAGATACGCAGTATTTT.

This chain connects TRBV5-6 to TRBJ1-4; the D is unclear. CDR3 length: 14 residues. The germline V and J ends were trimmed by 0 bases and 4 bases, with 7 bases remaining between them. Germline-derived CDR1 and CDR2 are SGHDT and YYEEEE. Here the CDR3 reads CASSLGQINEKLFF. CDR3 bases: TGTGCCAGCAGCTTGGGGCAGATTAATGAAAAACTGTTTTTT.

The CDR3 region is CASRPTGRGEEKLFF. CDR3 DNA sequence: TGTGCCAGCAGACCCACGGGGCGAGGGGAAGAAAAACTGTTTTTT. The J gene is TRBJ1-4, the V gene TRBV28; D may be TRBD1 (5 bases). V was shortened by 6 bases and J by 8 bases, with 19 bases between the two germline ends. Germline-derived CDR1 and CDR2 are MDHEN and SYDVKM. This CDR3 spans 15 amino acids. The full variable domain, in which reference TRBV28 and TRBJ1-4 provide the parts outside the CDR3, is DVKVTQSSRYLVKRTGEKVFLECVQDMDHENMFWYRQDPGLGLRLIYFSYDVKMKEKGDIPEGYSVSREKKERFSLILESASTNQTSMYLCASRPTGRGEEKLFFGSGTQLSVL.

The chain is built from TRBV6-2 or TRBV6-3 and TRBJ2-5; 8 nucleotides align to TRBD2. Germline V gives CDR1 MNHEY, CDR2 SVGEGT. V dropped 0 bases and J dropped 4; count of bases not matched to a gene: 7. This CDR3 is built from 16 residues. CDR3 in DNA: TGTGCCAGCAGTTACTCAGCGGGGGCCACGGGAGAGACCCAGTACTTC. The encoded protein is CASSYSAGATGETQYF.

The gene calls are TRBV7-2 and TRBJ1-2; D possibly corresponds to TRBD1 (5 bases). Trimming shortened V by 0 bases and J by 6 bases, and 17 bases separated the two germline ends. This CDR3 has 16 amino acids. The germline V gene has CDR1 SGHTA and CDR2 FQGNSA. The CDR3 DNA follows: TGTGCCAGCAGCTTAGCGATGGTAGGGGCAGGGCATGGCTACACCTTC. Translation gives CASSLAMVGAGHGYTF.

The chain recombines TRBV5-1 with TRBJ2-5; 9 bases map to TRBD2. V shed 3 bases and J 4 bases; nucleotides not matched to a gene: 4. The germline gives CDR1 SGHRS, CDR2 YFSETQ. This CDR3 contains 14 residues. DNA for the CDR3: TGCGCCAGCAGCTCGGGACTAGCTGTAGAGACCCAGTACTTC. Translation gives CASSSGLAVETQYF.

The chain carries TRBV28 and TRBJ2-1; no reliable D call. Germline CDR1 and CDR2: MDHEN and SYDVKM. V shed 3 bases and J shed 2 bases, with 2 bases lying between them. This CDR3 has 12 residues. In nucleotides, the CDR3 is TGTGCCAGCAGTTTGCCCTACAATGAGCAGTTCTTC. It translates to CASSLPYNEQFF.

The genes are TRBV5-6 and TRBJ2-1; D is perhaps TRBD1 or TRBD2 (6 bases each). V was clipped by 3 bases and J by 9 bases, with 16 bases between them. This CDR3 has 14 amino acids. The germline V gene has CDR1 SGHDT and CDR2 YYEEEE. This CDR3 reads CASSSLGGPSEQFF. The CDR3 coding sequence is TGTGCCAGCAGCTCCCTAGGGGGGCCCTCTGAGCAGTTCTTC.

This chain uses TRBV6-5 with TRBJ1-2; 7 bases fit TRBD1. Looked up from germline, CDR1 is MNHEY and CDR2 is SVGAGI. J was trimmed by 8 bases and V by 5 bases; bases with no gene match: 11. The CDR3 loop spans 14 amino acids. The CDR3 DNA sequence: TGTGCCAGCAGTCTAGGGACAGCGGCCTCCGGCTACACCTTC. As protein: CASSLGTAASGYTF.

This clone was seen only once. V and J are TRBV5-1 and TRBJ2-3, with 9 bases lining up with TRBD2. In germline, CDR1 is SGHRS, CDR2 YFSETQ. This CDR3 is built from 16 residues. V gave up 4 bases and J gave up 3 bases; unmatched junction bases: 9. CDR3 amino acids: CASSPVPGLATDTQYF. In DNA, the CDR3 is TGCGCCAGCAGCCCGGTCCCGGGACTAGCAACAGATACGCAGTATTTT.

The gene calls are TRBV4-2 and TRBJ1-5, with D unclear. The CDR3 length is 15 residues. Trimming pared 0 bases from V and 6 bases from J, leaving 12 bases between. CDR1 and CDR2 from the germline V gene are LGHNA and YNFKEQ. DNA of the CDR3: TGTGCCAGCAGCCAAGAATCGGGGAGAGGTCAGCCCCAGCATTTT. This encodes CASSQESGRGQPQHF.

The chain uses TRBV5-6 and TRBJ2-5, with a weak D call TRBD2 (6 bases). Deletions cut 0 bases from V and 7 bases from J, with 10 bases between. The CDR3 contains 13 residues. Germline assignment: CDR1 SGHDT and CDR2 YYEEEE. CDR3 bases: TGTGCCAGCAGCTTGGGGCAGGGAGGGACCCAGTACTTC. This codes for CASSLGQGGTQYF.

DNA for the CDR3: TGTGCCAGCAGCTTAGGGCCCAACGGGGGTGCTTTCTTT. Its protein product is CASSLGPNGGAFF. The chain couples TRBV7-2 to TRBJ1-1; TRBD1 might be the D (5 bases). Germline V gene lookup returns CDR1 SGHTA and CDR2 FQGNSA. Trimming took 1 base from V and 11 from J, leaving 14 bases between them. The CDR3 consists of 13 residues.

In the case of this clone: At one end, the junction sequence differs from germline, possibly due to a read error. CDR3 amino acids: CASSLGWGSDEKLFF. The CDR3 nucleotides are TGTGCTAGCAGCTTAGGATGGGGGTCGGATGAAAAACTGTTTTTT. The rearrangement joins TRBV7-7 to TRBJ1-4; possible D gene TRBD1, 5 bases. Germline V CDR1 and CDR2: SSHAT, FNYEAQ (reference sequence). There are 15 residues in the CDR3.

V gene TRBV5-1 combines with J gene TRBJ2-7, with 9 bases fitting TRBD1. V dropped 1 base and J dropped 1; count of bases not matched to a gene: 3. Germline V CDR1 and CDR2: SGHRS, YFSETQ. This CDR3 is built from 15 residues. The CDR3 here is CASSLYRGPSYEQYF. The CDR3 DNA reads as TGCGCCAGCAGCTTGTACAGGGGGCCTTCCTACGAGCAGTACTTC.

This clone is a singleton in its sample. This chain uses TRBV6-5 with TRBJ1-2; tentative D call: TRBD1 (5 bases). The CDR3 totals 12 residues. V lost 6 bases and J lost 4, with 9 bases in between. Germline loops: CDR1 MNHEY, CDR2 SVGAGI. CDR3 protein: CASRGGVYGYTF. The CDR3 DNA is TGTGCCAGCAGGGGGGGAGTCTATGGCTACACCTTC.

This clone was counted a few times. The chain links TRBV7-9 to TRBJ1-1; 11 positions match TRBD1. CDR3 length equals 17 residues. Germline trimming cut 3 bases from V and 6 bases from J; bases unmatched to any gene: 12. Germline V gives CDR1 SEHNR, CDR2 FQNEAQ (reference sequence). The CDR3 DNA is TGTGCCAGCAGCTTTGGGACAGGGGGTATACGTTCCCCTGAAGCTTTCTTT. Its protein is CASSFGTGGIRSPEAFF.